The TCR beta chain described here comes from a study of human T cells and chemical hapten exposure. Study outcomes and limitations: There was no change with DPC sensitization in TCRs above 1 in 1000 frequency. Alopecia was present in the donors, so their immune response may differ from healthy people's.

V gave up 8 bases and J gave up 0 bases; unmatched junction bases: 0. Per the germline V gene, CDR1 is MDHEN and CDR2 is SYDVKM. This CDR3 contains 12 residues. Time point here: patch test 3, about 24 weeks after DPC sensitization. Noted treatment: therapeutic diphenylcyclopropenone sensitization with weekly scalp DPC. Unfractionated whole blood was the source of the extracted total RNA. Concerning this clonotype itself: Its antigen is not known.

Individual cDNA molecules had unique molecular identifiers attached to them by the library. Authors' analysis steps: The median was around 91,000 TCRs per sample, ranging about 20,000 to 690,600. TCRdb recomputed calls from the RACE reads with MiXCR, one row per CDR3 protein. TCRdb assigned the V and J calls; the authors' analysis was not used. The data hold under 50,000 distinct CDR3 sequences, with more than 9.5% observed a single time. The sequence derives from a middle-aged woman with alopecia areata. Some clones in this sample may be carry-over from other donors' samples. The chain links TRBV28 to TRBJ2-5; 7 positions match TRBD2. The specimen comprised whole blood, sampled in connection with sensitization to the hapten diphenylcyclopropenone (DPC). Written as DNA, the CDR3 is TGTGCCAGCCGGGGGGACCAAGAGACCCAGTACTTC. It is translated as CASRGDQETQYF.